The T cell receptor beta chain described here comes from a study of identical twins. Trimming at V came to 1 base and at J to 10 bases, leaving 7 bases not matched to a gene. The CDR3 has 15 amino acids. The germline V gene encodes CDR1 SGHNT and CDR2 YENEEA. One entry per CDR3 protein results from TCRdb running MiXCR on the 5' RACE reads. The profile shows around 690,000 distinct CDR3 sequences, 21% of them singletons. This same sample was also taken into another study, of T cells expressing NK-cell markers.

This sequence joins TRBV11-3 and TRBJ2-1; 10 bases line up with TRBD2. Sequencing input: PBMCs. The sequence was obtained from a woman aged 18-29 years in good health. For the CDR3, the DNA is TGTGCCAGCAGCTTAGCCTCTAGCGGGAGTTTGGAGCAGTTCTTC. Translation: CASSLASSGSLEQFF.